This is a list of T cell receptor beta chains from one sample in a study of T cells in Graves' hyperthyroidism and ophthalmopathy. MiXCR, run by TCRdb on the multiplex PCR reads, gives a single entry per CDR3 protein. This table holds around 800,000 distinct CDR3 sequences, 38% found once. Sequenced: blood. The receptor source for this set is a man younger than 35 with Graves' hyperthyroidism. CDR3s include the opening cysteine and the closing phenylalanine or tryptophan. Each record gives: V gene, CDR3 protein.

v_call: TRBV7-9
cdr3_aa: CASIQGDLATEAFF

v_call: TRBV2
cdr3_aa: CASSEAHGVGQGGRFF

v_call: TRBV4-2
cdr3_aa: CASSQGSSGVEEQYF

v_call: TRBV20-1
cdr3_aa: CSARGQKGAYGYTF

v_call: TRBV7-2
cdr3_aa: CASLGTSGGTETQYF

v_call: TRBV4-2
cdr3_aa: CASSQDLGQGTDEQYF

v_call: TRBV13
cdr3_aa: CASSPPGQRYSPLHF

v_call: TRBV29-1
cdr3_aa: CSVERGVAEAFF

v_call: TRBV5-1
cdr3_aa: CASRRNSNQPQHF

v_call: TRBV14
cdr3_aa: CASSLTSGNTEAFF

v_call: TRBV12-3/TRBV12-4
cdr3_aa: CASSPEGATAGAFF

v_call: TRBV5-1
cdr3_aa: CASSLDGTTNTEAFF

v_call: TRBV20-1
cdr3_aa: CSADGALLAEQETQYF

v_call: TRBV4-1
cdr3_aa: CASSQDLTGHEAFF

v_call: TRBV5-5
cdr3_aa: CASSLNTGTEAFF

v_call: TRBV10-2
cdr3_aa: CASRDTRLEQYF

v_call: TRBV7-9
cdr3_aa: CASSLETGNSPLHF

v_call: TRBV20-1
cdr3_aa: CSATSGRGSTYEQYF

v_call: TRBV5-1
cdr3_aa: CASPTGAYEQYF

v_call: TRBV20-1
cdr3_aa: CSAESMGTPDESGNTIYF

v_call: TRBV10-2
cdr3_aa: CATRLAGGPVEQYF

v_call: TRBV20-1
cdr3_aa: CSARWLSYEQYF

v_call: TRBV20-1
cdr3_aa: CSAIPGADYEQYF

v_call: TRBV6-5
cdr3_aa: CASSLASTSGANVLTF

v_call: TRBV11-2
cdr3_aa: CASSPRDGWNENLFF

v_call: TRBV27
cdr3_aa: CASRRDRNQPQHF

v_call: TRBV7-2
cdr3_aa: CASSPRPVGRANEKLFF

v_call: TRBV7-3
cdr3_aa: CASSVEGASGSISEQYF

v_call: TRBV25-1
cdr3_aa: CASSLGPAFSYNSPLHF

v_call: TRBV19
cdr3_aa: CASKDRGTNQPQHF

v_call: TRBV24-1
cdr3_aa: CATSDPDRDKETQYF

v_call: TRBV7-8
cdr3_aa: CASNLGLQETQYF

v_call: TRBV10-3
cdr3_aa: CAISDVALGRTGELFF

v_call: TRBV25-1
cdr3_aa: CASRVRETQYF

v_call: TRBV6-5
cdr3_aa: CASRTRQAGELFF

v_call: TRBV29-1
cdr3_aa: CSHTRGIRETQYF

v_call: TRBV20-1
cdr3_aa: CSASSGSLWEQYF

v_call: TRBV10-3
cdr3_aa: CARTTTGSSYEQYF

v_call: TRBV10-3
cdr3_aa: CAISDSTQGAREQYF

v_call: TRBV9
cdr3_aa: CASSTSTPSYEQYF

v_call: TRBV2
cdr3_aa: CASSDQLYEQYF

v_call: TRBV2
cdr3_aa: CASRRGPVWETQYF

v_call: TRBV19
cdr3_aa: CASNLDRAGNQPQHF

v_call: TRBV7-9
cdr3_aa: CASSPAFLVHEQYF

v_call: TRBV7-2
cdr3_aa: CASSSSRDNEQFF

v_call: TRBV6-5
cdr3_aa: CASSEVGFDTEAFF

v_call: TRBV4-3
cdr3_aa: CASSQEAREGGIYEQYF

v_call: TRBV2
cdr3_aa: CASYRVAGGAHNEQFF

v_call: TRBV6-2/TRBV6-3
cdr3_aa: CASSYLGQSQYF

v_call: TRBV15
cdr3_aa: CATSSPGSLEAFF

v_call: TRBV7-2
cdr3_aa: CASSHNHYEQYF

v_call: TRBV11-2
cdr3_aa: CASSLEVSETQYF

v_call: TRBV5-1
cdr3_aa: CASSEGQGNAEAFF

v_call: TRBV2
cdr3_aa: CASSGGQGNGNQPQHF

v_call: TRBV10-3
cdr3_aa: CAISESLGQPQHF